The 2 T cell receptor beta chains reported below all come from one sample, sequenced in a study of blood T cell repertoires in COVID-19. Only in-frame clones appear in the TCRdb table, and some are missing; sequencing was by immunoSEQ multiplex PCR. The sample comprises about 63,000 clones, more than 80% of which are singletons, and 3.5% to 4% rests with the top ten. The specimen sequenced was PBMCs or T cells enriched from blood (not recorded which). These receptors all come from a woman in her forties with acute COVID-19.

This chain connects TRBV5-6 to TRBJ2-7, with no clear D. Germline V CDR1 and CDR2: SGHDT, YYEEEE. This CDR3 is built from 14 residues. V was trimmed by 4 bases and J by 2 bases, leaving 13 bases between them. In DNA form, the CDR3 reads TGTGCCAGCAGCCGATCTCAGAACCCCTACGAGCAGTACTTC. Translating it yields CASSRSQNPYEQYF.

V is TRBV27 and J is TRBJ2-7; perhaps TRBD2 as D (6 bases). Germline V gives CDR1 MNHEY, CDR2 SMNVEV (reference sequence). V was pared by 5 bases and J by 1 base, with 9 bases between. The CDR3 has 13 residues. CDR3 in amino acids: CASSNGGSYEQYF. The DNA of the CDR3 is TGTGCCAGCAGTAACGGGGGTTCCTACGAGCAGTACTTC.